This note documents a single T cell receptor beta chain sequence. Latent tuberculosis screening used tuberculin skin test and IGRA at entry. Assay: immunoSEQ multiplex PCR; the TCRdb copy retains only in-frame clones and omits some. The sample includes 20,000 to 25,000 clones, roughly 92% of them seen just once. This sample was taken from a study of T cells in tuberculosis. Trimming removed 6 bases at V and 3 bases at J, with 12 bases between. The germline V gene encodes CDR1 SGHDT and CDR2 YYEEEE. This CDR3 spans 13 amino acids. Material: PBMCs. This clonotype was obtained from a donor aged 10 to 29 with latent tuberculosis or without tuberculosis infection. Some clones in this sample may be carry-over from other donors' samples. This chain joins TRBV5-6 and TRBJ1-2, with D perhaps TRBD1 (6 bases). CDR3 DNA: TGTGCCAGCACCGTAGGGGGGGACTATGGCTACACCTTC. Protein product: CASTVGGDYGYTF.